These 32 T cell receptor beta chains originate from one sample sequenced in a study of T cells in Graves' hyperthyroidism and ophthalmopathy. RNA transcripts were the template for amplifying TCR beta CDR3 regions. The HTBI primer set served for first-round RT-PCR of the TCR CDR3. A single record per CDR3 protein comes from TCRdb applying MiXCR to the multiplex PCR reads. The data hold roughly 800,000 distinct CDR3 sequences, with over 35% observed a single time. Material for sequencing was blood. All receptors derive from a man between 18 and 35 years old with Graves' hyperthyroidism.

This clonotype was counted between two and nine times. The chain carries TRBV2 and TRBJ2-2; 10 positions agree with TRBD2. CDR3 length: 18 amino acids. Losses at the gene ends were 6 bases for V and 2 bases for J; bases not matched to a gene: 12. The germline gives CDR1 SNHLY, CDR2 FYNNEI. The CDR3 coding sequence is TGTGCCAGCAGGAAAGGGACTAGCGCTCGTCTTAACACCGGGGAGCTGTTTTTT. This sequence encodes CASRKGTSARLNTGELFF.

There are a few counts of this clonotype. CDR3 nucleotide sequence: TGTGCCAGCAGCTTAACAGGGGGCTATCGGCAAGAGACCCAGTACTTC. The encoded protein is CASSLTGGYRQETQYF. The chain employs TRBV7-3 and TRBJ2-5; 7 bases map to TRBD1. CDR3 length equals 16 residues. Per germline, CDR1 SGHTA and CDR2 FQGTGA. Trimming took 0 bases from V and 2 from J; bases not matched to a gene: 6.

To note about this clonotype: A read error may account for a junction end that differs from germline. The CDR3 DNA is TGCGCCAGCAGCTCAGGGGCCGCGGATCAGTCCCAGCATTTT. Translated, it gives CASSSGAADQSQHF. This rearrangement joins TRBV5-1 to TRBJ1-5; maybe TRBD1 (6 bases). CDR3 length equals 14 residues. Germline CDR1 reads SGHRS; CDR2 reads YFSETQ.

Ten or more counts support this clonotype. This rearrangement joins TRBV29-1 to TRBJ1-1; D is unresolved. CDR1 and CDR2 (germline): SQVTM, ANQGSEA. The CDR3 is made up of 13 amino acids. Trimming removed 4 bases from V and 4 bases from J, with 13 bases in between. CDR3: CSVGFLGATEAFF. CDR3 DNA: TGCAGCGTTGGTTTCTTGGGAGCCACTGAAGCTTTCTTT.

The chain couples TRBV10-3 to TRBJ2-2; 9 positions agree with TRBD1. This CDR3 is built from 18 residues. Germline CDR1 and CDR2: ENHRY and SYGVKD. V was clipped by 10 bases and J by 0 bases; unmatched bases: 15. The CDR3 DNA reads as TGTGCCAGCAGGAAACGGACAGGGGCCAGATCGAACACCGGGGAGCTGTTTTTT. Its translation is CASRKRTGARSNTGELFF.

This clonotype has at least ten counts. This chain uses TRBV10-3 with TRBJ2-2; no clear D. Trimming removed 6 bases at V and 2 bases at J, with 10 bases between. This CDR3 is built from 14 residues. CDR1 ENHRY and CDR2 SYGVKD come from the germline V gene. CDR3 DNA: TGTGCCATCAGCTCGGACGTCAACACCGGGGAGCTGTTTTTT. This codes for CAISSDVNTGELFF.

The chain employs TRBV6-5 and TRBJ1-6, with 7 bases matching TRBD1. The CDR3 contains 15 residues. Trimming cost V 5 bases and J 8 bases; bases outside gene matches: 9. In germline, CDR1 is MNHEY, CDR2 SVGAGI. CDR3 amino acids: CASSEGGTAYSPLHF. In DNA form, the CDR3 reads TGTGCCAGCAGTGAAGGGGGGACAGCCTATTCACCCCTCCACTTT.

The chain carries TRBV15 and TRBJ1-3; no definite D call. The V gene lost 3 bases and the J gene lost 7 bases, with 13 bases spanning the gap. Germline CDR1 is LNHNV and CDR2 is YYDKDF (reference sequence). This CDR3 region has 14 residues. The DNA of the CDR3 is TGTGCCACCAGCAGGACCGGGAGACCGAACACCATATATTTT. Its protein product is CATSRTGRPNTIYF.

CDR3 protein: CASSPSGVRPYEQYF. The CDR3, as DNA: TGTGCCAGCAGTCCTAGCGGGGTACGACCATACGAGCAGTACTTC. J is TRBJ2-7 and V is TRBV12-3 or TRBV12-4; 9 bases match TRBD2. The CDR3 has 15 residues. V lost 5 bases and J lost 4; bases outside the gene matches: 9.

The chain uses TRBV6-5 and TRBJ1-5; D may be TRBD1 (5 bases). The CDR3 runs to 12 residues. CDR1 and CDR2 from the germline V gene are MNHEY and SVGAGI. Trimming left V 6 bases short and J 6 bases short, with 9 bases between. Written as DNA, the CDR3 is TGTGCCAGCAGCGGACATAGTCAGCCCCAGCATTTT. Residues: CASSGHSQPQHF.

This sequence joins TRBV7-9 and TRBJ2-2; D unresolved. V was shortened by 5 bases and J by 4 bases, with 8 bases between the two germline ends. This CDR3 region has 13 residues. Germline V CDR1 and CDR2: SEHNR, FQNEAQ (reference sequence). In nucleotides, the CDR3 is TGTGCCAGCAGCGTCTTATTCACCGGGGAGCTGTTTTTT. This gives the protein CASSVLFTGELFF.

This clonotype was observed many times. The J gene is TRBJ1-2, the V gene TRBV14, with TRBD1 matching 9 bases. Germline V CDR1 and CDR2: SGHDN, FVKESK. The CDR3 has 13 amino acids. After removal of 4 bases from V and 6 bases from J, the junction contained 3 bases not matched to a gene. Here the CDR3 DNA reads TGTGCCAGCAGCCCCCGACAGGGGGATGGCTACACCTTC. Translation: CASSPRQGDGYTF.

The V gene is TRBV5-1, the J gene TRBJ1-1, with a tentative D call TRBD1 (5 bases). The CDR3 loop spans 14 amino acids. V gave up 4 bases and J gave up 3 bases, with 13 bases separating them. CDR1 is SGHRS, CDR2 YFSETQ, per germline. The CDR3 reads CASSGAGGYTEAFF. CDR3 nucleotide sequence: TGCGCCAGCAGCGGGGCTGGGGGATACACTGAAGCTTTCTTT.

This clonotype was picked up many times. This chain uses TRBV19 with TRBJ1-1; 10 nucleotides agree with TRBD1. Per the germline V gene, CDR1 is LNHDA and CDR2 is SQIVND (reference sequence). Trimming removed 5 bases from V and 12 bases from J; junction bases left unmatched: 9. The CDR3 totals 13 residues. DNA for the CDR3: TGTGCCAGTAGTGTAGGACAGGGGGGTCAAACTTTCTTT. This translates into CASSVGQGGQTFF.

This clonotype was detected only a few times. The chain uses TRBV6-5 and TRBJ1-3; weak D call: TRBD1 (6 bases). This CDR3 spans 15 amino acids. Trimming left V 7 bases short and J 0 bases short, with 13 bases between. Looked up from germline, CDR1 is MNHEY and CDR2 is SVGAGI. The CDR3 spells CASIRDRLSGNTIYF. The CDR3 DNA sequence: TGTGCCAGCATTCGAGACAGGCTCTCTGGAAACACCATATATTTT.

This clonotype was recorded at least ten times. This chain connects TRBV5-1 to TRBJ1-1; perhaps TRBD1 as D (5 bases). CDR1 is SGHRS, CDR2 YFSETQ, per germline. This CDR3 spans 13 amino acids. Trimming pared 4 bases from V and 1 base from J, leaving 8 bases between. CDR3 sequence: CASSVTANTEAFF. In DNA form, the CDR3 reads TGCGCCAGCAGCGTGACAGCGAACACTGAAGCTTTCTTT.

The sample holds many counts of this clonotype. The chain links TRBV5-8 to TRBJ1-6; D is perhaps TRBD1 (6 bases). This CDR3 has 16 residues. Trimming pared 0 bases from V and 8 bases from J, leaving 15 bases between. Germline values: CDR1 SGHTS, CDR2 YDEGEE. The CDR3 region is CASSLDWDIRDSPLHF. DNA of the CDR3: TGTGCCAGCAGCTTGGATTGGGACATTCGGGATTCACCCCTCCACTTT.

The genes are TRBV15 and TRBJ2-5; the D is unclear. The germline gives CDR1 LNHNV, CDR2 YYDKDF (reference sequence). The CDR3 is made up of 14 amino acids. The germline V and J ends were trimmed by 1 base and 4 bases, with 10 bases remaining between them. The DNA for the CDR3 is TGTGCCACCAGCAGAGGGGGTCCCGGAGAGACCCAGTACTTC. This encodes CATSRGGPGETQYF.

About this clonotype: Since a much larger clone is just one base distant, this may be a read error. CDR3 coding DNA: TGTGCCAGTAGTATGCGAGGAAACACCATATATTTT. Its translation: CASSMRGNTIYF. The chain joins TRBV19 to TRBJ1-3; D gene uncertain. Germline CDR1 LNHDA, CDR2 SQIVND (reference sequence). The CDR3 is made up of 12 amino acids. The germline V and J ends were trimmed by 3 bases and 4 bases, with 4 bases remaining between them. The variable domain in full, with the rest retrieved from reference TRBV19 and TRBJ1-3, is DGGITQSPKYLFRKEGQNVTLSCEQNLNHDAMYWYRQDPGQGLRLIYYSQIVNDFQKGDIAEGYSVSREKKESFPLTVTSAQKNPTAFYLCASSMRGNTIYFGEGSWLTVV.

This clonotype was detected ten times or more. This chain uses TRBV9 with TRBJ2-7; unclear D gene. Germline CDR1 reads SGDLS; CDR2 reads YYNGEE. The CDR3 loop spans 9 amino acids. The V end was cut by 7 bases, the J end by 5 bases, with 4 bases between. This CDR3 is CASVNEQYF. The DNA for the CDR3 is TGTGCCAGCGTAAACGAGCAGTACTTC.

This chain uses TRBV19 with TRBJ2-2; TRBD1 matches 11 bases. The germline gives CDR1 LNHDA, CDR2 SQIVND (reference sequence). J gave up 5 bases and V 2 bases, and 4 bases lay outside the gene matches. This CDR3 has 16 residues. The CDR3 sequence is CASSIRGDRGTGELFF. The CDR3 DNA reads as TGTGCCAGTAGTATACGGGGGGACAGGGGGACCGGGGAGCTGTTTTTT.

The sample holds many counts of this clonotype. The rearrangement joins TRBV29-1 to TRBJ1-3; D unresolved. CDR3 size: 13 residues. Trimming removed 6 bases at V and 0 bases at J, with 9 bases between. Germline-derived CDR1 and CDR2 are SQVTM and ANQGSEA. The CDR3 DNA is TGCAGCGTAAACAAGGGCTCTGGAAACACCATATATTTT. Translating it yields CSVNKGSGNTIYF.

This clonotype has a count of ten or more. This rearrangement joins TRBV7-8 to TRBJ1-5; 9 bases fit TRBD1. V was pared by 6 bases and J by 7 bases, with 4 bases of the junction left unmatched. Per germline, CDR1 SGHVS and CDR2 FQNEAQ. This CDR3 has 13 amino acids. The CDR3 loop is CASRGQGRQPQHF. CDR3 in DNA: TGTGCCAGCAGGGGACAGGGACGCCAGCCCCAGCATTTT.

To note about this clonotype: This may be a read error: a much more frequent sequence differs by one nucleotide. The V call is TRBV3-1, the J call TRBJ1-1; a possible D gene is TRBD1 (6 bases). Trimming cost V 2 bases and J 3 bases, with 7 bases left between them. The CDR3 spans 13 residues. CDR1 is LGHDT, CDR2 YNNKEL, per germline (reference sequence). The CDR3 region is CASSQPGDTEAFF. The CDR3 DNA sequence: TGTGCCAGCAGCCAACCAGGGGACACTGAAGCTTTCTTT.

This clonotype was detected many times. The chain has TRBV29-1 and TRBJ2-2; D gene unclear. The germline V gene encodes CDR1 SQVTM and CDR2 ANQGSEA. The V end lost 5 bases, the J end lost 7 bases, and 8 bases lay between the germline ends. The CDR3 has 11 amino acids. The chain's CDR3 is CSVLINGELFF. The CDR3 DNA follows: TGCAGCGTTCTTATAAACGGGGAGCTGTTTTTT.

This chain links TRBV15 with TRBJ1-6, with a possible D match to TRBD1 (5 bases). V shed 0 bases and J shed 12 bases, with 15 bases lying between them. From germline, CDR1 is LNHNV and CDR2 YYDKDF (reference sequence). CDR3 length: 15 residues. CDR3 protein: CATSREAGNRGPLHF. As DNA, the CDR3 is TGTGCCACCAGCAGAGAAGCAGGGAATAGAGGACCCCTCCACTTT.

The sample holds many counts of this clonotype. V is TRBV15 and J is TRBJ1-5; D call uncertain. Germline-derived CDR1 and CDR2 are LNHNV and YYDKDF (reference sequence). The V gene lost 0 bases and the J gene lost 5 bases, with 11 bases spanning the gap. This CDR3 region has 15 residues. The CDR3 nucleotides read TGTGCCACCAGCAGAGACGGCGGCAGAGATCAGCCCCAGCATTTT. Residues: CATSRDGGRDQPQHF.

This clonotype was counted between two and nine times. This chain joins TRBV9 and TRBJ2-3, with D tentatively TRBD1 or TRBD2 (5 bases each). CDR1 and CDR2 (germline): SGDLS, YYNGEE. The CDR3 length is 12 residues. V shed 4 bases and J shed 5 bases, with 8 bases lying between them. CDR3 loop: CASSPGRDTQYF. The DNA for the CDR3 is TGTGCCAGCAGCCCGGGGCGAGATACGCAGTATTTT.

The chain uses TRBV25-1 and TRBJ1-2; 7 nucleotides line up with TRBD1. The junction had 7 bases not matched to a gene; V was cut back by 4 bases and J by 5 bases. The CDR3 extends over 14 amino acids. The V gene's germline CDR1 is MGHDK and CDR2 SYGVNS. The CDR3 bases are TGTGCCAGCAGTGCCACCGGGACAGAATATGGCTACACCTTC. Its translation is CASSATGTEYGYTF.

The chain couples TRBV2 to TRBJ1-6; no firm D call. V lost 0 bases and J 6 bases, leaving 6 bases between the germline ends. CDR1 and CDR2 (germline): SNHLY, FYNNEI. The CDR3 contains 14 residues. The CDR3 region is CASSEAGFNSPLHF. For the CDR3, the DNA is TGTGCCAGCAGTGAAGCAGGGTTTAATTCACCCCTCCACTTT.

This clonotype was counted ten times or more. This chain joins TRBV7-8 and TRBJ2-5; D call uncertain. Trimming removed 3 bases from V and 0 bases from J, with 5 bases in between. This CDR3 has 13 residues. The germline V gene encodes CDR1 SGHVS and CDR2 FQNEAQ. Here the CDR3 DNA reads TGTGCCAGCAGCTTCCAGCACCAAGAGACCCAGTACTTC. Amino acid sequence: CASSFQHQETQYF.

The gene calls are TRBV5-1 and TRBJ2-2; D may correspond to TRBD1 or TRBD2 (6 bases each). The V gene's germline CDR1 is SGHRS and CDR2 YFSETQ. This CDR3 has 15 residues. V dropped 2 bases and J dropped 6 bases, with 14 bases sitting between them. The CDR3 DNA sequence: TGCGCCAGCAGCTTAACGGGGGCTAACGCCGGGGAGCTGTTTTTT. This translates into CASSLTGANAGELFF.